The 4 T cell receptor beta chains in this list originate from one sample, sequenced in a study of T cells in Graves' hyperthyroidism and ophthalmopathy. RNA transcripts yielded amplified TCR beta CDR3 regions. The HTBI primer set drove a first-round RT-PCR of the TCR CDR3. One entry per CDR3 protein, called by TCRdb with MiXCR from the multiplex PCR reads. In the table there are around 390,000 distinct CDR3 sequences, approximately 15% of which are singletons. The specimen was blood. The receptors originated from a woman aged 25 to 39 with Graves' ophthalmopathy.

This clonotype was recorded many times. The chain uses TRBV7-2 and TRBJ2-2; the D gene is possibly TRBD1 (5 bases). The V end was cut by 1 base, the J end by 0 bases, with 9 bases between. Germline assignment: CDR1 SGHTA and CDR2 FQGNSA. The CDR3 runs 16 residues. Here the CDR3 DNA reads TGTGCCAGCAGCTTAGATCAGGGAACGAACACCGGGGAGCTGTTTTTT. Its protein is CASSLDQGTNTGELFF. Drawing the rest from reference TRBV7-2 and TRBJ2-2, the complete variable domain is GAGVSQSPSNKVTEKGKDVELRCDPISGHTALYWYRQSLGQGLEFLIYFQGNSAPDKSGLPSDRFSAERTGGSVSTLTIQRTQQEDSAVYLCASSLDQGTNTGELFFGEGSRLTVL.

This clonotype was detected a few times. The chain carries TRBV12-5 and TRBJ2-5; possibly TRBD1 or TRBD2 for D (5 bases each). The germline gives CDR1 LGHNT, CDR2 FRNRAP. This CDR3 comprises 14 residues. V lost 6 bases and J 5 bases, leaving 16 bases between the germline ends. CDR3 sequence reads: CASGGTQTGETQYF. The CDR3 DNA is TGTGCTAGTGGGGGGACCCAGACTGGGGAGACCCAGTACTTC.

This clonotype occurred many times. This rearrangement joins TRBV27 to TRBJ2-5, with TRBD2 matching over 7 bases. V lost 6 bases and J lost 3; bases outside the gene matches: 4. Germline V lookup: CDR1 MNHEY, CDR2 SMNVEV (reference sequence). There are 13 residues in the CDR3. The chain's CDR3 is CASRSSGEETQYF. CDR3 coding DNA: TGTGCCAGCAGATCTAGCGGTGAAGAGACCCAGTACTTC.

This clonotype appeared many times. V usage is TRBV27 and J usage is TRBJ2-7; 10 bases fit TRBD1. Germline CDR1 is MNHEY and CDR2 is SMNVEV (reference sequence). Unmatched junction bases numbered 7, after V lost 7 bases and J lost 4 bases. The CDR3 spans 14 residues. The CDR3 loop is CASNPGQGPYEQYF. The CDR3, as DNA: TGTGCCAGCAATCCGGGACAGGGGCCGTACGAGCAGTACTTC.